This TCR beta chain was obtained from a study of T cells in Graves' hyperthyroidism and ophthalmopathy. Authors of the study amplified TCR beta CDR3 regions from RNA transcripts. The TCR CDR3 was amplified in a first-round RT-PCR using the HTBI primer set. Each CDR3 protein is one row after TCRdb ran MiXCR on the multiplex PCR reads. The sample gives around 500,000 distinct CDR3 sequences, about 15% of which show up once; 17% is in the top ten. Germline assignment: CDR1 LNHDA and CDR2 SQIVND (reference sequence). J gave up 4 bases and V 3 bases, and 9 bases lay outside the gene matches. The CDR3 is 16 residues long.

The J gene is TRBJ2-3, the V gene TRBV19; 8 bases map to TRBD2. The receptor was isolated from a young woman with Graves' hyperthyroidism. Input material: blood. In DNA, the CDR3 is TGTGCCAGTAGTATCGGGGGACTAGGCGGGGCAGATACGCAGTATTTT. Encoded protein: CASSIGGLGGADTQYF.